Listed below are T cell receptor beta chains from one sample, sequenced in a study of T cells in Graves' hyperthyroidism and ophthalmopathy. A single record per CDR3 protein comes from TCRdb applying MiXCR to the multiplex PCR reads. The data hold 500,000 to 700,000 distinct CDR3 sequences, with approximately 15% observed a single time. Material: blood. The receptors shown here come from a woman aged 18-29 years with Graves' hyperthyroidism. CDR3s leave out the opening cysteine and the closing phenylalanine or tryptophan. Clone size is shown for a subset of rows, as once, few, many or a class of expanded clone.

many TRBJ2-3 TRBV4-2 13 ASSQEIDSVDTQY
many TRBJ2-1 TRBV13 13 ASSSAFTGRNEQF
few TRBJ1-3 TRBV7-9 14 ASSLPGSQLGNTIY
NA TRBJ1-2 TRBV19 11 ASRGRRSEGYT
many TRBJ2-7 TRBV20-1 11 SASTPGLNEQY
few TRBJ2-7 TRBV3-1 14 ASSRSRPGGPREQY
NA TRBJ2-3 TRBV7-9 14 ASSLASGGATDTQY
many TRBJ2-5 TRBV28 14 ASRIQGSGRQETQY
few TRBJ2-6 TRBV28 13 ASSSDRAAFNVLT
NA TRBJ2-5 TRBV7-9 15 ASSLYPTSGRWETQY
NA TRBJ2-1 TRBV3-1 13 ASSQGWGSYNEQF
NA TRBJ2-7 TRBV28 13 ASSLRDRGFYEQY
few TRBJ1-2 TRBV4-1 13 ASSQEGTGIYGYT
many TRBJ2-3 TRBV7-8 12 ASSYPPLTDTQY
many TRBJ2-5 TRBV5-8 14 ASSLGGGAGGETQY
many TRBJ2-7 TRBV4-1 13 ASSQPGTGSYEQY
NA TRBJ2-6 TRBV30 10 ASLAGANVLT
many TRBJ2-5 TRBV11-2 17 ASSLAGHPGLAGGETQY
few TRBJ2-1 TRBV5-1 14 ASNIAGTGSYNEQF
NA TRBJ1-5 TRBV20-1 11 SARVRANQPQH
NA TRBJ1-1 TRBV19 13 ASSPLHDLQRGAF
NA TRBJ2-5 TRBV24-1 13 ATSDPTGIEETQY
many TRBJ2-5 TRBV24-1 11 ATRAAGQETQY
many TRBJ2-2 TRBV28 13 ASSSSGRSTGELF
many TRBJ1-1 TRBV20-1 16 SARVKSDLPALNTEAF
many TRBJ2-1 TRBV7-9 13 ASSPPGQRNVEQF
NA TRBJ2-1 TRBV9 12 ASSVETGDNEQF